Sequencing of this T cell receptor (beta chain) was carried out in a study of shared clonotypes between healthy human individuals. Turning to the study itself: Those who served as donors were a couple of women and three men between the ages of 18 and 49. Notes on the study in general: Generation probabilities of non-shared clonotypes were lower (relative to those shared by all four donors). As a rule, naive subsets had a larger estimated richness than memory subsets.

The CDR3 sequence is 17 residues long. Germline loops: CDR1 WSHSY, CDR2 SAAADI. J gave up 5 bases and V 0 bases, and 4 bases lay outside the gene matches. Every subset had its genomic DNA shared out evenly among several immunoSEQ plates. Only in-frame clones appear in the TCRdb table, and some are missing; sequencing was by immunoSEQ multiplex PCR. The table shows about 1.5 million clones, with 95% to 99% occurring only once. In the case of this clone: Its specificity is not known.

This TCR came from a man aged 30-40 years in good health. The sample taken for sequencing was naive CD4+ T cells sorted from blood. Subset: CD45RA+ positively selected. This rearrangement joins TRBV10-2 to TRBJ2-3, with 14 bases fitting TRBD2. CDR3 region: CASSESGLAGVVDTQYF. The CDR3 bases are TGCGCCAGCAGTGAGTCGGGACTAGCGGGAGTGGTAGATACGCAGTATTTT.